Listed below are T cell receptor beta chains from one sample, sequenced in a study of CD8+ T cells in alopecia areata. TCRdb's table, derived via immunoSEQ multiplex PCR, lists solely in-frame clones and lacks some. The sample comprises some 180,000 clones, around 50% of which are singletons, and over 4% rests with the top ten. Specimen: CD8+ T cells sorted from blood. The origin of the receptors is a human donor in good health. CDR3s include the opening cysteine and the closing phenylalanine or tryptophan. The D gene is left open where the match is weak. Rows may omit the clone size; those that give it use once, few, many or a size class.

>TRBJ2-5|.|15|.|TRBV27
CASSLIPGGSETQYF
TGTGCCAGCAGTTTGATACCCGGGGGCTCGGAGACCCAGTACTTC
>TRBJ2-2|TRBD1|15|few|TRBV13
CASSWTGGGSGELFF
TGTGCCAGCAGCTGGACAGGGGGCGGATCCGGGGAGCTGTTTTTT
>TRBJ2-4|.|19|.|TRBV29-1
CSVEGIGGPMDLAKNIQYF
TGCAGCGTTGAAGGAATCGGGGGTCCGATGGATCTAGCCAAAAACATTCAGTACTTC
>TRBJ1-1|.|14|.|TRBV9
CASSVVGVNTEAFF
TGTGCCAGCAGCGTAGTTGGGGTGAACACTGAAGCTTTCTTT
>TRBJ1-5|.|13|.|TRBV6-5
CASSSGGGQPQHF
TGTGCCAGCAGTTCTGGGGGGGGACAGCCCCAGCATTTT
>TRBJ1-1|.|12|.|TRBV7-2
CASSSLSSWTFF
TGTGCCAGCAGCTCTCTGTCGAGTTGGACTTTCTTT
>TRBJ1-6|TRBD1|11|.|TRBV2
CASRTGTPLHF
TGTGCCAGCAGGACAGGGACCCCCCTCCACTTT
>TRBJ2-5|.|10|.|TRBV5-1
CASTGETQYF
TGCGCCAGCACCGGAGAGACCCAGTACTTC
>TRBJ1-5|.|15|.|TRBV5-1
CASSLVQGPNQPQHF
TGCGCCAGCAGCTTGGTACAGGGCCCCAATCAGCCCCAGCATTTT
>TRBJ2-2|.|12|few|TRBV11-2
CASSPLGGELFF
TGTGCCAGCAGCCCCCTGGGCGGGGAGCTGTTTTTT
>TRBJ2-7|.|14|.|TRBV7-9
CASSPTGVLYEQYF
TGTGCCAGCAGCCCCACAGGCGTACTCTACGAGCAGTACTTC
>TRBJ2-7|.|14|.|TRBV9
CASSPRLGGSEQYF
TGTGCCAGCAGCCCTCGCCTGGGGGGTTCCGAGCAGTACTTC